A selection of T cell receptor beta chains follows, all from one sample in a study of blood T cell repertoires in COVID-19. Data came from immunoSEQ multiplex PCR; TCRdb stores just in-frame clones and leaves some out. The sample lists 30,000 or so clones; about 90% were seen once. The sequencing input was peripheral blood. These receptors originate from a man aged 55 to 70 with active COVID-19. Both conserved end residues are trimmed from each CDR3.

CDR3	V
ASSQVHRDSPLH	TRBV4-3
AWSGQEGTEAF	TRBV30
ASSHGTGIEKLF	TRBV7-9
ASGQGAGDGYT	TRBV6-5
ASSYSGTSGAYEQY	TRBV6-5
ASSPGLAGGQYQETQY	TRBV5-1
ASSLRGPNYGYT	TRBV27
AIKRGGDTEAF	TRBV10-3
ASSLQAYEQY	TRBV5-6
ASSFGDPGETQY	TRBV11-3
ASSFSRRTAGRSPLH	TRBV19
ASSLEGGPGEQF	TRBV5-1
ASSENGTDTDTQY	TRBV21-1
ASSLVRGDNQPQH	TRBV7-2
SGGRGLNEKLF	TRBV29-1
ASARGYQETQY	TRBV9
ASSSQGGNEKLF	TRBV7-9
ASSQRQHGYT	TRBV4-2
ASSQRENTEAF	TRBV18
ASSLGQGGVTIY	TRBV5-6
ASSDRQGNGRIQY	TRBV6-1
ASTTTGVGELF	TRBV5-4
ASLRGYTQY	TRBV2
ASRAGLSYNEQF	TRBV6-5
ASSQSALAWYEQY	TRBV23-1
ASSQEPSGGAGQETQY	TRBV4-3
ASSSISGDSPHGYT	TRBV5-6
ASSQDVQASGASDTQY	TRBV4-3
ASSYSMAVSYEQY	TRBV6-5
ASSRSTNTEAF	TRBV18
ASSPQSRSGGNEQF	TRBV11-1
ASSPRGAVSGGELF	TRBV9
ASSSPFGGGPGATQY	TRBV5-6
ASSYSGGGQPQH	TRBV6-5
ASSQGIGTGGELF	TRBV4-3
ASSLEGWQAKYGYT	TRBV5-1
ASRRGLGGYT	TRBV6-5
ASSLGRFKWTEAF	TRBV7-8